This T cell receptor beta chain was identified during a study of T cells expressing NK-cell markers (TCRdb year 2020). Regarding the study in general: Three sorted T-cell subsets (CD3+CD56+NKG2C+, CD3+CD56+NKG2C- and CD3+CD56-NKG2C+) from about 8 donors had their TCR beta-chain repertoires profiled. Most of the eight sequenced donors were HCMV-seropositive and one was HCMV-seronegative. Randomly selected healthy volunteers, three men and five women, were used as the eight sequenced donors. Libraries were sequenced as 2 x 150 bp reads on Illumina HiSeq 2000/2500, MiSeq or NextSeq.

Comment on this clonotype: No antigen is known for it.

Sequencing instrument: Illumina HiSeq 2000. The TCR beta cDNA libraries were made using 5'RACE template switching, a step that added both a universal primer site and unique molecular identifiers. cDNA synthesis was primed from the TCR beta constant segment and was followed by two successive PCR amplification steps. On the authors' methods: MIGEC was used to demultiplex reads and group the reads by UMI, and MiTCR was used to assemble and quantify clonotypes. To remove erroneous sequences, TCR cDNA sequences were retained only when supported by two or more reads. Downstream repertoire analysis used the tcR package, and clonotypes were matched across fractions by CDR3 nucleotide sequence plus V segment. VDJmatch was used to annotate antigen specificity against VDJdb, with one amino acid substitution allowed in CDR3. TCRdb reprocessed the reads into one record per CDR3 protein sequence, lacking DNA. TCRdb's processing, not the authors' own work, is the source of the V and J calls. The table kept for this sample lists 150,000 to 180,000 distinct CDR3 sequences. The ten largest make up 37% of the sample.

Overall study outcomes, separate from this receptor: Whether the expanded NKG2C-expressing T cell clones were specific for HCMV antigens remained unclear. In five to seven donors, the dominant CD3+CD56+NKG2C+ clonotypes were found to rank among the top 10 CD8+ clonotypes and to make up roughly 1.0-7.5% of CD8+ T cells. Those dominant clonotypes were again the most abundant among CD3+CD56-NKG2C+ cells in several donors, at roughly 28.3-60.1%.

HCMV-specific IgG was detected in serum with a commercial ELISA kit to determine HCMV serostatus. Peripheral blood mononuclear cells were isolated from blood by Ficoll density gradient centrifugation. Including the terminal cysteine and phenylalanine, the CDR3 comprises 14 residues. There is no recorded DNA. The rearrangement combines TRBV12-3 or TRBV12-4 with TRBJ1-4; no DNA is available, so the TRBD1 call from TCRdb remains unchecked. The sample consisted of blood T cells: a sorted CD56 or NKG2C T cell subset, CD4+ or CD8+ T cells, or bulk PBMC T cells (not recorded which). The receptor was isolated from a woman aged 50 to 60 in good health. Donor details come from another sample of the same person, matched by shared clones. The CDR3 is CASSGGLSIEKLFF.